The sequence of this T cell receptor (beta chain) was determined in a study of shared clonotypes between healthy human individuals. Overall study: With ages of 18 to 49, the donors were a couple of women and a few men.

Terminally differentiated effector memory CD45RA+ cells were left out of the naive CD8 fraction, which was CD45RO-negative and positively selected for CCR7. Remarks on this clone: Its antigen is unidentified.

Study results and limitations: It was observed that around 5% of naive CD4 clonotypes were shared across several donors. Naive subsets generally had larger estimated richness than memory subsets. Depth of sequencing was expected to influence donor clonotype sharing.

Generated by immunoSEQ multiplex PCR, the TCRdb table keeps only in-frame clones and is missing some. The sample records about 2.1 million clones, 85% to 95% being singletons. Germline-derived CDR1 and CDR2 are SEHNR and FQNEAQ (reference sequence). There are 16 residues in the CDR3. With 4 bases clipped from V and 3 bases from J, the junction kept 7 bases outside the gene matches. Sequencing used naive CD8+ T cells from PBMCs. The clonotype originates from a young man in good health. Some clones in this sample may be carry-over from other donors' samples. This rearrangement joins TRBV7-9 to TRBJ2-7; 12 nucleotides align to TRBD2. The CDR3 DNA is TGTGCCAGCAGCTCTCGGACTAGCGGGATTCTCTACGAGCAGTACTTC. Residues: CASSSRTSGILYEQYF.